In this sample, the clone carrying this T cell receptor (beta chain) turned up once. The data were taken from a study of cytomegalovirus exposure and HLA in healthy donors. The study ran its PCR with 60 Vbeta and 13 Jbeta primers. Produced via immunoSEQ multiplex PCR; TCRdb's table is partial and in-frame only. Of 200,000 to 250,000 clones listed, around four fifths are singletons. This CDR3 is 15 amino acids long. Per germline, CDR1 MGHRA and CDR2 YSYEKL. Deletions cut 4 bases from V and 2 bases from J, with 12 bases between. V and J are TRBV4-1 and TRBJ2-1; a weak D match, TRBD2 (6 bases). The sequencing sample was made of PBMCs. The receptor was derived from a woman aged 40-49 years in good health and CMV-seronegative. The CDR3 spells CASSRLGGTYNEQFF. The CDR3 region has the DNA TGCGCCAGCAGCCGCTTGGGGGGAACCTACAATGAGCAGTTCTTC.